In this sample, the clone carrying this TCR beta chain turned up once. Its antigen remains unidentified. V shed 6 bases, J shed 8 bases, and the junction held 6 bases outside the gene matches. CDR1 and CDR2 from the germline V gene are PRHDT and FYEKMQ (reference sequence). The CDR3 is made up of 14 amino acids. These data come from a study of cytomegalovirus exposure and HLA in healthy donors. General study points: Sequence variants that were highly shared formed a cluster that was likely a sequencing artifact. Based on reports, TCR beta sequences accurately predicted HLA-A and HLA-B alleles for most subjects. Donor immune exposure was known only as CMV serostatus. A previous analysis found most TCR beta V segments productive roughly 87% or roughly 30% of the time.

Use of 60 Vbeta and 13 Jbeta primers characterized the PCR. Some clones are missing from TCRdb's copy, which holds only in-frame ones; the method was immunoSEQ multiplex PCR. The sample has about 150,000 clones, about 64% seen once. The TCR originated in a woman aged 55 to 70 in good health and CMV-seropositive. Sample: PBMCs. V is TRBV13 and J is TRBJ2-1, with 11 bases lining up with TRBD2. The CDR3 is CASRILAGVYEQFF. CDR3 coding DNA: TGTGCCAGCAGGATACTAGCGGGAGTATATGAGCAGTTCTTC.